Detailed here is one TCR beta chain. The antigen it recognizes is unknown. No clone much larger than this one lies a single base away; base qualities are absent. The CDR3 regions of human TCRbeta chains were subjected to immunosequencing. Under the source paper's analysis protocol: TCRs in the repertoires were compared against a reference library of SARS-CoV-2-specific TCRs that had been generated with the MIRA antigen-specificity platform. Breadth was defined as the fraction of unique TCRs that were SARS-CoV-2-associated, and depth was defined as the fraction of total T cells that were SARS-CoV-2-associated. Each spike-specific TCR was assigned to its reactive spike region and to a CD4 or CD8 class using the MIRA data. Log10-transformed breadth and depth values were compared by one-way ANOVA with Sidak's multiple comparisons tests. This is the immuneACCESS table as TCRdb keeps it, with only in-frame sequences that have V and J called. A part of the clones is gone; compared with another copy, unresolved V genes explain less than half, and the rest is unexplained. V and J calls plus clone size are reproduced from that table; the DNA served to infer D and trimming. Counted in this sample were tens of thousands of clones; nearly 90% of them appeared once. About 2.6% of the sample lies in the top ten.

According to the study, the label for this sample's time point signals: baseline before first vaccination. Reading the label with the study, this specimen's treatment or condition is: meningococcal conjugate vaccine given as trial control. The vaccinee samples were drawn from two UK trials, COV001 and COV002, one of which was a single-blind randomized controlled phase 2/3 trial testing AZD1222 (ChAdOx1 nCoV-19) in healthy adults. Trial participant PBMC samples were collected at day 0 and day 28 after the second dose for TCRbeta chain sequencing. The data derive from a study of T cell responses to AZD1222 COVID-19 vaccine (dated by TCRdb to the early 2020s). Turning to the overall study: A total of roughly 240 trial participants underwent TCR sequencing, of whom roughly 210 received two doses of AZD1222 and around 25 received two doses of the MenACWY control vaccine. Trial participants were enrolled by age into subgroups of 18-55, 56-69 and 70-plus years, and 148, 28 and 57 TCR-sequenced participants, respectively, were included in these subgroups.

Overall study outcomes, separate from this receptor: Because no samples from the day 14 peak response were available, repertoires could be characterized only after the peak T cell response. After two AZD1222 doses, both the breadth and the depth of spike-specific TCRs were significantly higher than at day 0 and than in MenACWY recipients. CD4 TCRs associated with the vaccine covered the entire spike protein, and the dominant responses were in regions 160-218 and 743-854. Participants were mostly white British and included more females than males, and it was suggested by the authors that clonal diversity may have been underestimated. Reportedly, close to half of the unique spike-specific TCRs recognized epitopes lying outside the regions that are mutated in the B.1.351 and B.1.1.7 variants. The 56-69-year group was small, and its depth increase did not reach significance, likely because of low power. Conclusions about previously exposed vaccinees are limited, since just a handful of AZD1222 recipients were seropositive for SARS-CoV-2 at baseline.

From V the trimming removes 3 bases and from J it removes 6 bases, while the gene matches leave 3 bases of the junction unaccounted for. The germline V gene gives CDR1 as SGHTA and CDR2 as FQGNSA. The CDR3 numbers 14 residues from cysteine through phenylalanine. Only the CDR3 region is kept as DNA, spanning 42 bases read in frame from base 1. The sample consisted of peripheral blood, taken on day 0 of MenACWY control vaccination. This TCR was recovered from an adult in good health. This chain joins TRBV7-2 to TRBJ2-3; TRBD2 fits 10 bases in the junction. DNA sequence: TGTGCCAGCAGCTTGGGGACTAGCGAGGATACGCAGTATTTT. Translated, this is CASSLGTSEDTQYF.